The 11 T cell receptor beta chains listed next were all sequenced from one sample in a study of cytomegalovirus exposure and HLA in healthy donors. The PCR used 60 Vbeta and 13 Jbeta primers. Assay used: immunoSEQ multiplex PCR; TCRdb lists only in-frame clones, some missing. This table has 160,000 or so clones, around 69% appearing once. Sequencing was carried out using PBMCs. The receptor set was obtained from a woman aged 25-40 years in good health and CMV-seronegative.

V usage is TRBV6-5 and J usage is TRBJ1-6; tentative D call: TRBD1 (5 bases). The germline V gene encodes CDR1 MNHEY and CDR2 SVGAGI. This CDR3 has 15 residues. V lost 5 bases, J lost 6 bases, and 14 bases lay in between. The CDR3 loop is CASSPTRVGNSPLHF. In DNA form, the CDR3 reads TGTGCCAGCAGTCCGACCAGGGTTGGTAATTCACCCCTCCACTTT.

This clone was seen more than once but under ten times. The genes are TRBV27 and TRBJ2-7, with 8 bases lining up with TRBD1. J was trimmed by 0 bases and V by 3 bases; bases with no gene match: 13. From germline, CDR1 is MNHEY and CDR2 SMNVEV (reference sequence). This CDR3 region has 18 residues. This chain's CDR3 is CASSLAPLGQATSYEQYF. The CDR3 DNA is TGTGCCAGCAGTTTGGCCCCTTTGGGACAGGCAACCTCCTACGAGCAGTACTTC.

The chain is built from TRBV2 and TRBJ2-2; 11 nucleotides agree with TRBD2. Trimming took 4 bases from V and 4 from J; bases not matched to a gene: 5. CDR1 is SNHLY and CDR2 is FYNNEI in the germline V gene. The CDR3 has 16 amino acids. The CDR3 DNA sequence: TGTGCCAGCAGTGGACTAGCGGGAAAGTTCACCGGGGAGCTGTTTTTT. This translates into CASSGLAGKFTGELFF.

The rearrangement joins TRBV5-1 to TRBJ2-7; 8 bases are a match to TRBD1. Germline CDR1 is SGHRS and CDR2 is YFSETQ. The length of the CDR3 is 13 residues. The trim removed 4 bases at V and 9 bases at J, leaving 9 bases unmatched. The CDR3 coding sequence is TGCGCCAGCAGCACCACAGCAGGGGGCAGGCAGTACTTC. The encoded protein is CASSTTAGGRQYF.

This sequence joins TRBV11-1 and TRBJ2-3; D might be TRBD1 (6 bases). Germline assignment: CDR1 SGHAT and CDR2 FQDESV (reference sequence). The CDR3 consists of 15 residues. V lost 1 base, J lost 5 bases, and 13 bases lay in between. The chain's CDR3 is CASSLEASQGDTQYF. The CDR3 nucleotides are TGTGCCAGCAGCTTAGAGGCCTCACAGGGAGATACGCAGTATTTT.

This chain connects TRBV5-1 to TRBJ2-2; 7 bases align to TRBD1. J was trimmed by 4 bases and V by 4 bases; bases with no gene match: 13. The length of the CDR3 is 17 residues. Germline V gene lookup returns CDR1 SGHRS and CDR2 YFSETQ. CDR3 sequence: CASSPRDRRLLTGELFF. The CDR3 DNA reads TGCGCCAGCAGCCCCAGGGACAGAAGATTGCTCACCGGGGAGCTGTTTTTT. The full variable domain, completed using reference TRBV5-1 and TRBJ2-2, is KAGVTQTPRYLIKTRGQQVTLSCSPISGHRSVSWYQQTPGQGLQFLFEYFSETQRNKGNFPGRFSGRQFSNSRSEMNVSTLELGDSALYLCASSPRDRRLLTGELFFGEGSRLTVL.

This rearrangement joins TRBV10-3 to TRBJ2-1; TRBD2 might be the D (5 bases). CDR3 size: 17 residues. With 10 bases removed from V and 4 bases from J, the gap between germline ends came to 26 bases. Germline V gene lookup returns CDR1 ENHRY and CDR2 SYGVKD. The chain's CDR3 is CATALDPPGTLYNEQFF. The CDR3, as DNA: TGTGCCACCGCCCTCGACCCCCCGGGAACGCTATACAATGAGCAGTTCTTC.

The chain joins TRBV6-1 to TRBJ2-7; 9 bases match TRBD2. The CDR3 is made up of 17 amino acids. V was clipped by 3 bases and J by 6 bases; unmatched bases: 15. Germline lookup yields CDR1 MNHNS and CDR2 SASEGT. CDR3 loop: CASSDFSLAGSLSEQYF. As DNA, the CDR3 is TGTGCCAGCAGTGACTTCTCCCTAGCGGGGAGCCTCTCCGAGCAGTACTTC.

The V gene is TRBV7-9, the J gene TRBJ1-6; possibly TRBD1 for D (6 bases). The germline V gene has CDR1 SEHNR and CDR2 FQNEAQ (reference sequence). The CDR3 totals 15 residues. Trimming cost V 5 bases and J 7 bases, with 15 bases left between them. CDR3: CASSLDRQGNSPLHF. Here the CDR3 DNA reads TGTGCCAGCAGCCTCGACAGGCAAGGAAATTCACCCCTCCACTTT.

The chain joins TRBV11-3 to TRBJ2-1, with TRBD2 identical over 7 bases. CDR3 length equals 17 residues. Unmatched junction bases numbered 15, after V lost 5 bases and J lost 5 bases. Germline V gene lookup returns CDR1 SGHNT and CDR2 YENEEA. CDR3 nucleotide sequence: TGTGCCAGCAGCCGGGGATTGATGGGAGGGCCCGACAATGAGCAGTTCTTC. It yields the protein CASSRGLMGGPDNEQFF.

This chain links TRBV29-1 with TRBJ1-4; 9 bases map to TRBD1. The junction had 8 bases not matched to a gene; V was cut back by 7 bases and J by 5 bases. The CDR3 runs to 14 residues. The germline V gene encodes CDR1 SQVTM and CDR2 ANQGSEA. In nucleotides, the CDR3 is TGCAGCGCATCCGGGACAGGGTCGAATGAAAAACTGTTTTTT. Translating it yields CSASGTGSNEKLFF.